The 13 T cell receptor beta chains given below trace back to one sample, sequenced in a study of blood T cell repertoires in COVID-19. TCRdb's copy holds only in-frame clones and misses some; the assay was immunoSEQ multiplex PCR. The sample lists approximately 230,000 clones; 75% to 90% were seen once. Material for sequencing was peripheral blood. Receptors originate from a man younger than 40 who had recovered from COVID-19.

The chain employs TRBV7-9 and TRBJ2-7; TRBD1 aligns across 9 bases. V lost 3 bases to trimming and J lost 4 bases; unmatched junction nucleotides: 7. This CDR3 contains 15 residues. Germline V CDR1 and CDR2: SEHNR, FQNEAQ (reference sequence). The chain's CDR3 is CASSFPGQGVYEQYF. The CDR3 bases are TGTGCCAGCAGCTTCCCGGGACAGGGAGTATACGAGCAGTACTTC.

This clone has more than one count but fewer than ten. J is TRBJ1-2 and V is TRBV10-3, with D hard to call. CDR1 and CDR2 from the germline V gene are ENHRY and SYGVKD. Trimming pared 10 bases from V and 4 bases from J, leaving 19 bases between. The CDR3 covers 14 residues. CDR3 sequence reads: CANPGSQKTYGYTF. The CDR3 DNA is TGTGCCAACCCGGGGTCGCAGAAGACCTATGGCTACACCTTC.

The V call is TRBV6-5, the J call TRBJ1-1; D is possibly TRBD1 (6 bases). V was pared by 0 bases and J by 1 base, with 9 bases between. The CDR3 totals 15 residues. The germline V gene has CDR1 MNHEY and CDR2 SVGAGI. The CDR3 nucleotides are TGTGCCAGCAGTTACTCAGGCAGGGGGAACACTGAAGCTTTCTTT. It translates to CASSYSGRGNTEAFF.

This chain links TRBV5-5 with TRBJ1-1; weak D call: TRBD1 (6 bases). V was cut by 4 bases and J by 3 bases, with 13 bases left in between. The CDR3 spans 14 residues. Looked up from germline, CDR1 is SGHKS and CDR2 is YYEKEE (reference sequence). Here the CDR3 DNA reads TGTGCCAGCAGCGCATGGGACACCTACACTGAAGCTTTCTTT. Translated, it gives CASSAWDTYTEAFF.

This chain joins TRBV5-4 and TRBJ1-2; unclear D gene. V was trimmed by 1 base and J by 3 bases, leaving 7 bases between them. The CDR3 contains 13 residues. Germline values: CDR1 SGHNT, CDR2 YYREEE (reference sequence). The CDR3 coding sequence is TGTGCCAGCAGCTTGCGGCAGGACTATGGCTACACCTTC. Residues: CASSLRQDYGYTF.

This chain links TRBV6-4 with TRBJ1-5; TRBD1 agrees at 8 bases. V lost 3 bases, J lost 9 bases, and 4 bases stayed unmatched. The CDR3 extends over 13 amino acids. Germline V gives CDR1 MRHNA, CDR2 SNTAGT. DNA of the CDR3: TGTGCCAGCAGTGAAGACAGGGGCTCGCCCCAGCATTTT. It specifies CASSEDRGSPQHF.

V is TRBV12-5 and J is TRBJ2-5; weak D call: TRBD1 (6 bases). Trimming stripped 3 bases from V and 4 bases from J, with 6 bases between. This CDR3 is 12 amino acids long. Germline CDR1 and CDR2: LGHNT and FRNRAP. This chain's CDR3 is CASGFRGETQYF. The CDR3 DNA reads as TGTGCTAGTGGTTTCAGGGGAGAGACCCAGTACTTC. The full variable domain, rest sourced from reference TRBV12-5 and TRBJ2-5, is DARVTQTPRHKVTEMGQEVTMRCQPILGHNTVFWYRQTMMQGLELLAYFRNRAPLDDSGMPKDRFSAEMPDATLATLKIQPSEPRDSAVYFCASGFRGETQYFGPGTRLLVL.

The chain combines TRBV7-2 with TRBJ2-2; no firm D call. Germline loops: CDR1 SGHTA, CDR2 FQGNSA. There are 12 residues in the CDR3. V was pared by 6 bases and J by 10 bases, with 12 bases between. CDR3: CASRTSVLELFF. Here the CDR3 DNA reads TGTGCCAGCAGAACTTCGGTACTGGAGCTGTTTTTT.

The rearrangement uses TRBV12-3 or TRBV12-4 and TRBJ2-7; 7 nucleotides align to TRBD1. This CDR3 has 12 residues. The ends lost 6 bases at V and 10 bases at J; junction bases unmatched: 9. The CDR3 nucleotides read TGTGCCAGCAGAACGGGGACAGCTACTCAGTACTTC. Translating gives CASRTGTATQYF.

The rearrangement links TRBV18 to TRBJ2-5; no clear D. This CDR3 has 13 amino acids. The germline gives CDR1 KGHSH, CDR2 LQKENI. V was shortened by 10 bases and J by 5 bases, with 17 bases between the two germline ends. As DNA, the CDR3 is TGTGCCACCGCCCGTAAAAATGAGGAGACCCAGTACTTC. Translation gives CATARKNEETQYF.

The V call is TRBV4-2, the J call TRBJ2-6; D call uncertain. Germline values: CDR1 LGHNA, CDR2 YNFKEQ. Trimming pared 4 bases from V and 2 bases from J, leaving 9 bases between. The CDR3 is 15 residues long. CDR3 nucleotides: TGTGCCAGCAGCCGTGAGGAAACTGGGGCCAACGTCCTGACTTTC. Protein: CASSREETGANVLTF.

The V gene is TRBV11-2, the J gene TRBJ2-3; no definite D call. The V end was cut by 1 base, the J end by 4 bases, with 15 bases between. The CDR3 extends over 16 amino acids. Germline-derived CDR1 and CDR2 are SGHAT and FQNNGV. The CDR3 DNA follows: TGTGCCAGCAGCTTAGGTGTGAGAGCCCGTGCAGATACGCAGTATTTT. Translating gives CASSLGVRARADTQYF.

The CDR3 DNA sequence: TGTGCCAGCAGCTTTGACAGTCCCCCCTACGAGCAGTACTTC. It codes for CASSFDSPPYEQYF. The chain employs TRBV7-2 and TRBJ2-7, with D perhaps TRBD1 (5 bases). The CDR3 contains 14 residues. Germline loops: CDR1 SGHTA, CDR2 FQGNSA. Between the trimmed V and J ends, which lost 3 bases and 2 bases, there was a span of 11 bases.